A single T cell receptor beta chain is shown here with its context. Its specificity is unknown. Researchers ran immunoSEQ v3.0 at survey level. The protocol was immunoSEQ multiplex PCR, while the TCRdb copy is restricted to in-frame clones and leaves out a portion. The data contain approximately 25,000 clones, 65% to 90% of them singletons. The data stem from a study of long-term antiretroviral therapy in people with HIV. About the research overall: Sampling started about a decade before the 2015 immediate-ART recommendation.

Study outcomes and limitations: Although diversity increased after ART, it remained lower than in transplant donor controls. Those clones which expanded before ART made up the dominant part of the repertoire at all time points.

Germline CDR1 reads SEHNR; CDR2 reads FQNEAQ (reference sequence). The V end lost 11 bases, the J end lost 3 bases, and 5 bases lay between the germline ends. The CDR3 has 10 amino acids. The material was unsorted PBMCs, obtained 3 years after starting antiretroviral therapy. The chain carries TRBV7-9 and TRBJ1-3, with no clear D. The clonotype was recovered from a man aged 50 to 60 with HIV. The CDR3 nucleotides are TGTGCCTTTCGTGGAAACACCATATATTTT. The encoded protein is CAFRGNTIYF.